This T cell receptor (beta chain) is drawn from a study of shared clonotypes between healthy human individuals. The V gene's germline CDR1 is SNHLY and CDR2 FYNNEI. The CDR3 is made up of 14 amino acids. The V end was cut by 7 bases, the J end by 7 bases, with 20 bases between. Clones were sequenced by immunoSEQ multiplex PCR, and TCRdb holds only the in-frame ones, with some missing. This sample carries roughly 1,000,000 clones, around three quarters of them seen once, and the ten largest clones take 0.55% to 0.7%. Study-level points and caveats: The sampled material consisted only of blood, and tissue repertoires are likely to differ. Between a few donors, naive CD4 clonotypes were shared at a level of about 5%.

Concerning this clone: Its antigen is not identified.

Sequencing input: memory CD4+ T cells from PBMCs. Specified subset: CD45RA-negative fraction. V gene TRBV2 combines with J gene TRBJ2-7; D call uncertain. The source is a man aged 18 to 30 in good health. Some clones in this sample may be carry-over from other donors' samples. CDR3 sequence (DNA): TGTGCCAGCATCAACGGGCCAAGGGTGGGAGAGCAGTACTTC. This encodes CASINGPRVGEQYF.